A single sample is the source of the 21 T cell receptor beta chains below, sequenced in a study of T cell responses to AZD1222 COVID-19 vaccine. The assay was immunoSEQ multiplex PCR, and TCRdb's table has in-frame clones only and misses some. In the table there are tens of thousands of clones, about 90% of which are singletons. Sample: peripheral blood, taken on day 0 of AZD1222 vaccination. All receptors derive from an adult in good health.

The rearrangement joins TRBV5-1 to TRBJ2-2; no firm D call. Per germline, CDR1 SGHRS and CDR2 YFSETQ. The CDR3 loop spans 17 amino acids. V lost 0 bases and J 0 bases, leaving 12 bases between the germline ends. The CDR3 loop reads CASSLASGGTNTGELFF. The CDR3 DNA is TGCGCCAGCAGCTTGGCCTCAGGCGGAACGAACACCGGGGAGCTGTTTTTT.

The chain carries TRBV2 and TRBJ1-4, with D possibly being TRBD1 (5 bases). Looked up from germline, CDR1 is SNHLY and CDR2 is FYNNEI. This CDR3 contains 13 residues. Trimming stripped 6 bases from V and 10 bases from J, with 15 bases between. The CDR3 DNA follows: TGTGCCAGCAGGGCGGCGGACGGGACAAAACTGTTTTTT. It is translated as CASRAADGTKLFF.

As to this clone: Its ends do not fully match the called genes, so a read error is possible. The V gene is TRBV5-1, the J gene TRBJ2-1; TRBD2 matches 13 bases. The CDR3 runs 16 residues. Per germline, CDR1 SGHRS and CDR2 YFSETQ. Here the CDR3 reads CTSSLAGTSGEEEQFF. CDR3 bases: TGCACCAGCAGCTTAGCCGGGACTAGCGGGGAGGAGGAGCAGTTCTTC.

V is TRBV10-3 and J is TRBJ1-3, with D unresolved. From germline, CDR1 is ENHRY and CDR2 SYGVKD. There are 14 residues in the CDR3. V lost 11 bases and J lost 0, with 14 bases in between. The chain's CDR3 is CASRPGDSGNTIYF. The CDR3 coding sequence is TGTGCCTCAAGACCTGGGGACTCTGGAAACACCATATATTTT.

The J gene is TRBJ1-4, the V gene TRBV7-9, with D possibly being TRBD1 (5 bases). V was trimmed by 1 base and J by 4 bases, leaving 13 bases between them. The CDR3 covers 16 residues. CDR1 is SEHNR, CDR2 FQNEAQ, per germline (reference sequence). In DNA form, the CDR3 reads TGTGCCAGCAGCTTAGTTCGGCAGGGCGGTAATGAAAAACTGTTTTTT. Amino acids: CASSLVRQGGNEKLFF.

The V and J genes are TRBV12-3 or TRBV12-4 and TRBJ1-5; maybe TRBD1 (5 bases). The length of the CDR3 is 12 residues. Trimming removed 7 bases at V and 4 bases at J, with 8 bases between. The CDR3 DNA follows: TGTGCCAGCACCGGGACGAATCAGCCCCAGCATTTT. It encodes CASTGTNQPQHF.

The chain has TRBV5-1 and TRBJ2-1, with D possibly being TRBD2 (6 bases). The length of the CDR3 is 14 residues. V shed 2 bases and J shed 5 bases, with 11 bases lying between them. Looked up from germline, CDR1 is SGHRS and CDR2 is YFSETQ. CDR3 amino acids: CASSFSRDHNEQFF. DNA for the CDR3: TGCGCCAGCAGCTTTTCGCGGGACCACAATGAGCAGTTCTTC.

V gene TRBV6-5 combines with J gene TRBJ2-5; tentative D call: TRBD2 (5 bases). The CDR3 is made up of 15 amino acids. V was cut by 2 bases and J by 5 bases, with 15 bases left in between. The germline V gene has CDR1 MNHEY and CDR2 SVGAGI. The DNA of the CDR3 is TGTGCCAGCAGTTACGGGTTTGAGGAGCGGGAGACCCAGTACTTC. Protein product: CASSYGFEERETQYF.

CDR3 sequence (DNA): TGTGCCAGCAAGGGAAGGGTGGGGCAGCCCCAGCATTTT. Its translation is CASKGRVGQPQHF. The chain is built from TRBV2 and TRBJ1-5; D not resolved. The V gene lost 7 bases and the J gene lost 7 bases, with 14 bases spanning the gap. The CDR3 loop spans 13 amino acids. The germline V gene has CDR1 SNHLY and CDR2 FYNNEI.

The chain combines TRBV13 with TRBJ1-5; a weak D match, TRBD1 (5 bases). Germline V gives CDR1 PRHDT, CDR2 FYEKMQ (reference sequence). This CDR3 comprises 13 residues. With 2 bases removed from V and 6 bases from J, the gap between germline ends came to 8 bases. This chain's CDR3 is CASSLWGIQPQHF. The DNA of the CDR3 is TGTGCCAGCAGCTTATGGGGGATTCAGCCCCAGCATTTT.

J is TRBJ1-3 and V is TRBV4-3, with a tentative D call TRBD1 (6 bases). The CDR3 contains 18 residues. The ends were cut back, 4 bases at V and 3 bases at J, with 22 bases in the middle. Germline V gene sequence: CDR1 LGHNA, CDR2 YSLEER. The CDR3 bases are TGCGCCAGCAGCCTGTCTACGAAGGGGGGGGCGAGTGGAAACACCATATATTTT. This gives the protein CASSLSTKGGASGNTIYF.

The V and J genes are TRBV29-1 and TRBJ2-3; D is perhaps TRBD1 or TRBD2 (5 bases each). V was clipped by 4 bases and J by 6 bases, with 17 bases between them. This CDR3 has 14 amino acids. Germline CDR1 reads SQVTM; CDR2 reads ANQGSEA. CDR3 protein: CSVAHIGGGDTQYF. The CDR3 DNA follows: TGCAGCGTTGCCCATATTGGGGGTGGGGATACGCAGTATTTT.

This rearrangement joins TRBV4-2 to TRBJ2-2, with a tentative D call TRBD2 (7 bases). The germline V gene encodes CDR1 LGHNA and CDR2 YNFKEQ. V dropped 6 bases and J dropped 4 bases, with 18 bases sitting between them. This CDR3 has 16 residues. This chain's CDR3 is CASSAGASTTTGELFF. CDR3 nucleotides: TGTGCCAGCAGTGCGGGGGCCAGTACGACCACCGGGGAGCTGTTTTTT.

This chain uses TRBV6-5 with TRBJ2-1; 9 bases match TRBD2. Trimming at V came to 6 bases and at J to 4 bases, leaving 7 bases not matched to a gene. This CDR3 comprises 15 residues. Germline assignment: CDR1 MNHEY and CDR2 SVGAGI. The CDR3 bases are TGTGCCAGCAGCCCCCTAGCGGGAAAATACAATGAGCAGTTCTTC. Translation: CASSPLAGKYNEQFF.

This chain joins TRBV27 and TRBJ1-2, with D perhaps matching TRBD1 (5 bases). The CDR3 spans 12 residues. The germline V and J ends were trimmed by 2 bases and 8 bases, with 9 bases remaining between them. The germline V gene has CDR1 MNHEY and CDR2 SMNVEV (reference sequence). CDR3 residues: CASSLGGNGYTF. The CDR3 region has the DNA TGTGCCAGCAGTTTAGGGGGGAACGGCTACACCTTC.

The rearrangement uses TRBV30 and TRBJ1-2; unclear D gene. V lost 0 bases to trimming and J lost 4 bases, with 15 bases between them. The CDR3 contains 15 residues. Germline V gene sequence: CDR1 GTSNPN, CDR2 SVGIG (reference sequence). CDR3 loop: CAWSVQWVVGYGYTF. CDR3 nucleotides: TGTGCCTGGAGTGTACAGTGGGTAGTAGGCTATGGCTACACCTTC.

The chain is built from TRBV10-3 and TRBJ1-5; D possibly corresponds to TRBD1 (6 bases). Looked up from germline, CDR1 is ENHRY and CDR2 is SYGVKD. The V and J ends lost 3 bases and 5 bases respectively, with 14 bases between them. This CDR3 has 15 amino acids. The CDR3 spells CAISDPVGGDQPQHF. In DNA, the CDR3 is TGTGCCATCAGTGATCCGGTAGGGGGGGATCAGCCCCAGCATTTT.

The V gene is TRBV24-1, the J gene TRBJ2-1; TRBD1 aligns across 9 bases. Germline assignment: CDR1 KGHDR and CDR2 SFDVKD. This CDR3 spans 15 amino acids. Trimming cost V 0 bases and J 8 bases; bases outside gene matches: 4. In DNA, the CDR3 is TGTGCCACCAGTGATTTGTACAGGGGGCCCGATGAGCAGTTCTTC. Translation: CATSDLYRGPDEQFF.

Only a few counts were recorded for this clone. V usage is TRBV6-5 and J usage is TRBJ2-1; D call uncertain. Per germline, CDR1 MNHEY and CDR2 SVGAGI. This CDR3 region has 14 residues. Trimming left V 2 bases short and J 8 bases short, with 13 bases between. The CDR3 DNA follows: TGTGCCAGCAGTTACCGCGTAGAAGGCCATGAGCAGTTCTTC. Protein product: CASSYRVEGHEQFF.

The J gene is TRBJ2-2, the V gene TRBV7-3; tentatively, D is TRBD2 (5 bases). V shed 5 bases and J shed 2 bases, with 9 bases lying between them. From germline, CDR1 is SGHTA and CDR2 FQGTGA. The CDR3 has 14 amino acids. CDR3 region: CASSPEGNTGELFF. Written as DNA, the CDR3 is TGTGCCAGCAGCCCCGAGGGAAACACCGGGGAGCTGTTTTTT.

The J gene is TRBJ2-3, the V gene TRBV7-3, with TRBD2 matching 14 bases. Germline values: CDR1 SGHTA, CDR2 FQGTGA. This CDR3 has 16 residues. The junction had 6 bases not matched to a gene; V was cut back by 5 bases and J by 5 bases. The CDR3 DNA sequence: TGTGCCAGCAGCCTAGGGACTAGCGGGAGTGGAGATACGCAGTATTTT. This translates into CASSLGTSGSGDTQYF.